This is a list of T cell receptor beta chains from one sample in a study of blood T cell repertoires in COVID-19. Profiling relied on immunoSEQ multiplex PCR, and the TCRdb table lists in-frame clones only, not all of them. The sample shows 200,000 to 300,000 clones, about 91% of them seen only once. Sample: PBMCs or T cells enriched from blood (not recorded which). All receptors come from a woman in her forties with acute COVID-19. The CDR3 runs from the conserved cysteine through the conserved F or W. Fields, in order: clone size, D gene, V gene, J gene, CDR3 DNA, CDR3 protein. D genes are given only for firm matches. The size entry is marked missing in some rows and otherwise reads once, few, many or a size class.

abundance: .
d_gene: TRBD1
v_gene: TRBV7-9
j_gene: TRBJ1-2
CDR3nt: TGTGCCAGCAGCTTAGCGGGAGGACAGGAAAGTGGCTACACCTTC
CDR3aa: CASSLAGGQESGYTF

abundance: .
d_gene: TRBD1
v_gene: TRBV29-1
j_gene: TRBJ1-2
CDR3nt: TGCAGCGTTGAAGATGCAGGGGGTGGCTACACCTTC
CDR3aa: CSVEDAGGGYTF

abundance: .
d_gene: .
v_gene: TRBV24-1
j_gene: TRBJ1-2
CDR3nt: TGTGCCACCAGTGGAATGGCGGAGGATGGCTACACCTTC
CDR3aa: CATSGMAEDGYTF

abundance: .
d_gene: TRBD1
v_gene: TRBV5-1
j_gene: TRBJ2-5
CDR3nt: TGCGCCAGCAGCCGGGACAGGGTTCGGGAGACCCAGTACTTC
CDR3aa: CASSRDRVRETQYF

abundance: .
d_gene: .
v_gene: TRBV3-1/TRBV3-2
j_gene: TRBJ1-3
CDR3nt: TGTGCCAGCAGCCAAGGAGCAGGGTGGGGTGGAAACACCATATATTTT
CDR3aa: CASSQGAGWGGNTIYF

abundance: .
d_gene: .
v_gene: TRBV6-5
j_gene: TRBJ1-6
CDR3nt: TGTGCCAGCAGCGCCCTAGTTGACCTCTCTTCACCCCTCCACTTT
CDR3aa: CASSALVDLSSPLHF

abundance: .
d_gene: TRBD1
v_gene: TRBV7-2
j_gene: TRBJ1-5
CDR3nt: TGTGCCAGCAGCTTAGGGACAGGGATGGGCAATCAGCCCCAGCATTTT
CDR3aa: CASSLGTGMGNQPQHF

abundance: .
d_gene: TRBD1
v_gene: TRBV19
j_gene: TRBJ1-1
CDR3nt: TGTGCCAGTAGTATCCAGGGGGCATGGGGCACTGAAGCTTTCTTT
CDR3aa: CASSIQGAWGTEAFF

abundance: .
d_gene: .
v_gene: TRBV5-1
j_gene: TRBJ1-4
CDR3nt: TGCGCCAGCAGCTTGGGACAGGAAAATGAAAAACTGTTTTTT
CDR3aa: CASSLGQENEKLFF

abundance: .
d_gene: TRBD2
v_gene: TRBV27
j_gene: TRBJ2-3
CDR3nt: TGTGCCAGCAGTCACCGGGGCGGGAGGTTCACAGATACGCAGTATTTT
CDR3aa: CASSHRGGRFTDTQYF

abundance: .
d_gene: .
v_gene: TRBV28
j_gene: TRBJ2-7
CDR3nt: TGTGCCAGCAGCGCAGCCGGGACAAAAAACTACGAGCAGTACTTC
CDR3aa: CASSAAGTKNYEQYF

abundance: .
d_gene: .
v_gene: TRBV9
j_gene: TRBJ2-5
CDR3nt: TGTGCCAGCACGGCAGGGGCAGGGGAGACCCAGTACTTC
CDR3aa: CASTAGAGETQYF

abundance: .
d_gene: .
v_gene: TRBV10-2
j_gene: TRBJ1-1
CDR3nt: TGCGCCAGCAGTGATCAGAACACTGAAGCTTTCTTT
CDR3aa: CASSDQNTEAFF

abundance: few
d_gene: .
v_gene: TRBV6-1
j_gene: TRBJ1-1
CDR3nt: TGTGCCAGCAGTGACCTTATGAACACTGAAGCTTTCTTT
CDR3aa: CASSDLMNTEAFF

abundance: once
d_gene: TRBD1
v_gene: TRBV18
j_gene: TRBJ1-2
CDR3nt: TGTGCCAGCTCACCGGGACAGGGGTCCGGCTACACCTTC
CDR3aa: CASSPGQGSGYTF

abundance: .
d_gene: TRBD2
v_gene: TRBV7-8
j_gene: TRBJ2-1
CDR3nt: TGTGCCAGCAGCTTAGATACAGCGGGAGTTAATGAGCAGTTCTTC
CDR3aa: CASSLDTAGVNEQFF

abundance: .
d_gene: TRBD2
v_gene: TRBV7-3
j_gene: TRBJ2-3
CDR3nt: TGTGCCAGCAGCTTACGCGGGAGGGTCTTAGATACGCAGTATTTT
CDR3aa: CASSLRGRVLDTQYF

abundance: .
d_gene: .
v_gene: TRBV6-2/TRBV6-3
j_gene: TRBJ2-3
CDR3nt: TGTGCCAGCAGTAAAGCTGGCACAGATACGCAGTATTTT
CDR3aa: CASSKAGTDTQYF